Listed here are 24 T cell receptor beta chains from one sample, sequenced in a study of control samples from healthy donors and cancer patients. Clones were sequenced by immunoSEQ multiplex PCR, and TCRdb holds only the in-frame ones, with some missing. The repertoire holds about 41,000 clones, with approximately 94% as singletons. The sequenced sample was blood. The receptors derive from a man aged 55 to 70 in good health.

Only one count was recorded for this clone. V usage is TRBV4-1 and J usage is TRBJ2-1; TRBD2 might be the D (5 bases). V lost 0 bases, J lost 9 bases, and 15 bases lay in between. CDR3 length: 15 amino acids. Germline V gene data show CDR1 as MGHRA and CDR2 as YSYEKL. The CDR3 reads CASSQEWRLGGEQFF. The DNA of the CDR3 is TGCGCCAGCAGCCAAGAGTGGAGGCTCGGCGGTGAGCAGTTCTTC.

This chain joins TRBV10-3 and TRBJ1-1; 11 bases map to TRBD1. CDR3 length: 13 residues. After removal of 10 bases from V and 11 bases from J, the junction contained 12 bases not matched to a gene. In germline, CDR1 is ENHRY, CDR2 SYGVKD. CDR3 residues: CATRGQGDREAFF. In DNA, the CDR3 is TGTGCCACCAGGGGACAGGGGGATAGGGAGGCTTTCTTT.

A remark on this clone: The sample carries other DNA sequences with the same CDR3. This sequence joins TRBV3-1 (or the pseudogene TRBV3-2) and TRBJ2-5; D might be TRBD2 (5 bases). The V end was cut by 5 bases, the J end by 0 bases, with 16 bases between. Germline loops: CDR1 LGHDT, CDR2 YNNKEL (reference sequence). This CDR3 has 16 residues. CDR3: CASSSWTPGYQETQYF. In nucleotides, the CDR3 is TGTGCCAGCAGCTCTTGGACTCCTGGGTACCAAGAGACCCAGTACTTC.

The chain uses TRBV2 and TRBJ1-6; D perhaps matches TRBD1 (5 bases). CDR1 is SNHLY and CDR2 is FYNNEI in the germline V gene. This CDR3 is built from 16 residues. The germline V and J ends were trimmed by 9 bases and 5 bases, with 20 bases remaining between them. The CDR3: CARGPAGRSNNSPLHF. In DNA form, the CDR3 reads TGTGCCAGGGGACCAGCGGGAAGGTCCAATAATTCACCCCTCCACTTT.

This clone has only a few counts. The chain links TRBV19 to TRBJ1-1; maybe TRBD1 (6 bases). Per the germline V gene, CDR1 is LNHDA and CDR2 is SQIVND (reference sequence). V was pared by 5 bases and J by 5 bases, with 15 bases between. This CDR3 contains 14 residues. CDR3 DNA sequence: TGTGCCAGTAGTTGGGCTCCGGGACAAACTGAAGCTTTCTTT. Its protein is CASSWAPGQTEAFF. The full variable domain, completed using reference TRBV19 and TRBJ1-1, is DGGITQSPKYLFRKEGQNVTLSCEQNLNHDAMYWYRQDPGQGLRLIYYSQIVNDFQKGDIAEGYSVSREKKESFPLTVTSAQKNPTAFYLCASSWAPGQTEAFFGQGTRLTVV.

The V gene is TRBV5-4, the J gene TRBJ2-7; 10 bases map to TRBD1. Germline V gene data show CDR1 as SGHNT and CDR2 as YYREEE (reference sequence). V trimming: 2 bases; J trimming: 2 bases; junction bases outside the gene matches: 4. CDR3 length equals 15 residues. The CDR3 DNA reads TGTGCCAGCAGCTTTACCGGGACAGGGGCCTACGAGCAGTACTTC. Protein product: CASSFTGTGAYEQYF.

This chain uses TRBV7-9 with TRBJ2-1; TRBD2 might be the D (5 bases). The CDR3 covers 15 residues. V was shortened by 1 base and J by 6 bases, with 13 bases between the two germline ends. In germline, CDR1 is SEHNR, CDR2 FQNEAQ (reference sequence). CDR3 residues: CASSLGSDYSNEQFF. As DNA, the CDR3 is TGTGCCAGCAGCTTAGGCTCTGACTACAGCAATGAGCAGTTCTTC.

This clone has only a few counts. The chain uses TRBV5-1 and TRBJ1-1; possibly TRBD1 for D (6 bases). This CDR3 is 14 amino acids long. Trimming cost V 4 bases and J 7 bases, with 17 bases left between them. CDR1 and CDR2 (germline): SGHRS, YFSETQ. CDR3 in DNA: TGCGCCAGCAGCCGTACAGGGACGGTCGGTGAAGCTTTCTTT. It translates to CASSRTGTVGEAFF.

The chain recombines TRBV10-3 with TRBJ1-6, with a tentative D call TRBD1 (5 bases). V was shortened by 6 bases and J by 8 bases, with 11 bases between the two germline ends. The germline V gene has CDR1 ENHRY and CDR2 SYGVKD. This CDR3 contains 13 residues. The CDR3 loop reads CAIRQGGDSPLHF. The CDR3 DNA sequence: TGTGCCATCAGGCAGGGTGGCGATTCACCCCTCCACTTT.

This chain uses TRBV2 with TRBJ2-1, with 12 bases identical to TRBD2. Germline V gene lookup returns CDR1 SNHLY and CDR2 FYNNEI. Trimming cost V 3 bases and J 7 bases; bases outside gene matches: 7. This CDR3 contains 16 residues. This CDR3 reads CASSELAGGTKNEQFF. In nucleotides, the CDR3 is TGTGCCAGCAGTGAGCTAGCGGGAGGGACAAAGAATGAGCAGTTCTTC.

This clone is a singleton in its sample. The rearrangement uses TRBV5-1 and TRBJ1-4; TRBD1 matches 7 bases. Germline trimming cut 1 base from V and 6 bases from J; bases unmatched to any gene: 3. The germline gives CDR1 SGHRS, CDR2 YFSETQ. The CDR3 extends over 14 amino acids. CDR3 in DNA: TGCGCCAGCAGCTTGACAGGGGCGGATGAAAAACTGTTTTTT. It is translated as CASSLTGADEKLFF.

The rearrangement joins TRBV6-4 to TRBJ2-3; TRBD2 matches 16 bases. This CDR3 has 20 amino acids. Germline trimming cut 0 bases from V and 6 bases from J; bases unmatched to any gene: 12. In germline, CDR1 is MRHNA, CDR2 SNTAGT. The CDR3 bases are TGTGCCAGCAGTGACTCGGGGACTAGCGGGAGGGCCGATAGTTGGGATACGCAGTATTTT. Protein: CASSDSGTSGRADSWDTQYF.

This chain connects TRBV7-9 to TRBJ2-2, with D maybe TRBD2 (6 bases). V dropped 8 bases and J dropped 6 bases, with 16 bases sitting between them. The germline V gene has CDR1 SEHNR and CDR2 FQNEAQ (reference sequence). The CDR3 contains 14 residues. CDR3 sequence reads: CASRRVGTAGELFF. DNA for the CDR3: TGTGCCAGCCGGAGGGTGGGTACGGCCGGGGAGCTGTTTTTT.

The genes are TRBV10-1 and TRBJ2-1, with TRBD2 identical over 8 bases. With V trimmed by 6 bases and J by 2 bases, 6 bases remained unmatched. The germline CDR1 and CDR2 sequences are WNHNN and SYGVQD (reference sequence). The CDR3 contains 15 residues. CDR3 sequence: CASSPGRGPYNEQFF. The CDR3 bases are TGCGCCAGCAGCCCCGGGAGGGGACCCTACAATGAGCAGTTCTTC.

This clone was seen a single time. V and J are TRBV6-2 or TRBV6-3 and TRBJ1-4; no clear D. The CDR3 loop spans 14 amino acids. V lost 3 bases and J 4 bases, leaving 9 bases between the germline ends. The germline V gene has CDR1 MNHEY and CDR2 SVGEGT. The CDR3 DNA is TGTGCCAGCAGTTATCGAGGAAATAATGAAAAACTGTTTTTT. Residues: CASSYRGNNEKLFF.

The chain carries TRBV5-1 and TRBJ1-2; D gene unclear. The CDR3 totals 12 residues. The V and J ends lost 0 bases and 6 bases respectively, with 6 bases between them. Germline V CDR1 and CDR2: SGHRS, YFSETQ. CDR3 residues: CASSLEADGYTF. In DNA, the CDR3 is TGCGCCAGCAGCTTGGAAGCCGATGGCTACACCTTC.

This clone was recorded once. The chain combines TRBV20-1 with TRBJ2-3; no reliable D call. CDR1 DFQATT and CDR2 SNEGSKA come from the germline V gene (reference sequence). Between the trimmed V and J ends, which lost 3 bases and 2 bases, there was a span of 18 bases. The CDR3 totals 16 residues. CDR3 in DNA: TGCAGTGCTAGTGGCCGGGCTAACCCTTACACAGATACGCAGTATTTT. This gives the protein CSASGRANPYTDTQYF.

V is TRBV27 and J is TRBJ2-5; TRBD2 matches 10 bases. The CDR3 sequence is 15 residues long. After removal of 6 bases from V and 0 bases from J, the junction contained 4 bases not matched to a gene. Germline CDR1 reads MNHEY; CDR2 reads SMNVEV (reference sequence). The CDR3 here is CASSPTSGHQETQYF. In nucleotides, the CDR3 is TGTGCCAGCAGCCCGACTAGCGGGCACCAAGAGACCCAGTACTTC.

J is TRBJ2-3 and V is TRBV25-1; D gene ambiguous. The CDR3 totals 11 residues. From germline, CDR1 is MGHDK and CDR2 SYGVNS. Trimming shortened V by 10 bases and J by 6 bases, and 11 bases separated the two germline ends. Written as DNA, the CDR3 is TGTGCCACCACCCTCCTGGATACGCAGTATTTT. It encodes CATTLLDTQYF.

The chain recombines TRBV9 with TRBJ2-1, with D possibly matching TRBD2 (6 bases). The V gene lost 5 bases and the J gene lost 5 bases, with 17 bases spanning the gap. Germline V gene lookup returns CDR1 SGDLS and CDR2 YYNGEE. The CDR3 loop spans 15 amino acids. CDR3 in amino acids: CASSPGLPRHNEQFF. The CDR3 nucleotides are TGTGCCAGCAGTCCGGGACTCCCGAGGCACAATGAGCAGTTCTTC.

This chain connects TRBV5-1 to TRBJ2-7; 7 nucleotides line up with TRBD1. Germline assignment: CDR1 SGHRS and CDR2 YFSETQ. J was trimmed by 2 bases and V by 1 base; bases with no gene match: 6. The CDR3 contains 15 residues. The CDR3, as DNA: TGCGCCAGCAGCTTGTCCCAGGGGGAAGCCTACGAGCAGTACTTC. It yields the protein CASSLSQGEAYEQYF.

The gene calls are TRBV2 and TRBJ2-1; D gene uncertain. This CDR3 has 15 amino acids. Germline-derived CDR1 and CDR2 are SNHLY and FYNNEI. V was clipped by 4 bases and J by 0 bases, with 10 bases between them. The DNA for the CDR3 is TGTGCCAGCAGTGCAGCGCATTACTCCTACAATGAGCAGTTCTTC. Amino acids: CASSAAHYSYNEQFF.

The V call is TRBV20-1, the J call TRBJ1-5; D might be TRBD1 (6 bases). V was pared by 3 bases and J by 5 bases, with 11 bases between. The CDR3 has 13 amino acids. Germline V gives CDR1 DFQATT, CDR2 SNEGSKA (reference sequence). The CDR3 DNA reads as TGCAGTGCTAGTAACAGGGATGATCAGCCCCAGCATTTT. Residues: CSASNRDDQPQHF.

The chain joins TRBV2 to TRBJ2-2; tentatively, D is TRBD1 (5 bases). With 3 bases removed from V and 5 bases from J, the gap between germline ends came to 10 bases. Germline CDR1 and CDR2: SNHLY and FYNNEI. The CDR3 spans 14 residues. Here the CDR3 reads CASSDGQGTGELFF. Written as DNA, the CDR3 is TGTGCCAGCAGTGATGGGCAGGGTACCGGGGAGCTGTTTTTT.